This record concerns one T cell receptor (beta chain) sequence. Its cognate antigen has yet to be identified. It has no much larger one-base neighbor in the sample; base qualities were not kept. The immunoSEQ Assay, a bias-controlled multiplex PCR, was used to amplify TCRbeta CDR3 regions from genomic DNA. In the paper's pipeline: Within the assay, amplification of reference gene primers was used to estimate how many nucleated cells each sample contained. To quantify the absolute abundance of each unique TCRbeta CDR3 rearrangement, sequence reads were collapsed and filtered. For each sample, productive Simpson clonality was calculated as the square root of Simpson's diversity index across productive rearrangements. TCRdb took over this immuneACCESS table, retaining in-frame rearrangements with V and J assigned. Such tables are incomplete; in checked studies, under half of the missing clones stem from an unresolved V gene, and the remainder is unexplained. V and J calls and clone size are given by that table; D and trimming were obtained from the DNA. Recorded for this sample are approximately 220,000 clones; around 91% of them occurred a single time. Of the sample, more than 12% falls within the top ten clones.

These data come from a study of blood T cell repertoires in COVID-19 (dated by TCRdb to 2020 to 2021). A note on the overall study: Samples covering the acute and convalescent phases of COVID-19 were provided by collaborators in the United States, Italy and Spain. A freely available public database, intended as a resource for researchers studying the immune response to SARS-CoV-2, is where the repertoires were released. The material from the prospective study consisted of cDNA or gDNA derived from T cells, B-cell-depleted T cells, or PBMCs. The samples were drawn from the first 160 participants of the ongoing ImmuneRACE study and from roughly 1,300 subjects provided by 6 global collaborators. Deeply sampled blood TCRbeta repertoires from subjects exposed to, actively infected with, or recovered from COVID-19 were included in the dataset. Nearly every sample came with metadata listing a de-identified subject ID, COVID-19 status, age in years and sex. Where available, HLA class I and class II types were obtained from metadata supplied by the sample provider rather than from assay-based typing. The paper as a whole reports these results and caveats: The amount of clinical and demographic metadata varied by source and participant and was provided uncurated.

In the prospective study, participants were roughly 18 to 100 years old, resided in about two dozen geographic areas of the United States, and were enrolled through a virtual design. Cohort assignment in the prospective study relied on participant-reported clinical history from a screening survey and a study questionnaire. Exposed participants were defined as having been in contact with someone with a PCR-confirmed or clinician-diagnosed COVID-19 case within 2 weeks of study entry. In the prospective study, mobile phlebotomists collected whole blood, serum and a nasopharyngeal or oropharyngeal swab from each participant. Additional blood draws and questionnaires over a 2-month period could optionally be provided by prospective study participants. Blood samples from the prospective study were shipped frozen or at room temperature prior to DNA extraction. V is pruned by 5 bases and J by 7 bases, leaving 13 bases of the junction without a gene match. The CDR3 starts with the cysteine, ends with the phenylalanine, and has 15 residues. Only the CDR3 DNA is retained, 45 bases long and in frame from the first base.

The chain uses TRBV5-7 and TRBJ2-7; 9 junctional bases match TRBD1. TRBV5-7 is an ORF for which the function is uncertain. This TCR derives from a man aged 30-40 years who had been exposed to COVID-19. The specimen sequenced was PBMCs or T cells enriched from blood (not recorded which). The CDR3 region: CASSLNGQGLEEQYF. The DNA sequence is TGTGCCAGCAGTCTAAACGGACAGGGGTTGGAAGAGCAGTACTTC.